The subject of this entry is one TCR beta chain. These data are taken from a study of blood T cells in healthy people across ages. The use of a sample-barcoded 5' primer and a J-beta primer mix characterized a second PCR of about 6 to 12 cycles. Each sample yielded at least 2.5 million CDR3-containing paired-end reads. TCRdb ran MiXCR on the 5' RACE reads and lists one entry per CDR3 protein. This table holds about 670,000 distinct CDR3 sequences, roughly half found once. Collection of around 9.3 milliliters of peripheral blood was performed for each donor. Per sample, no less than 5 micrograms of total RNA were extracted. Germline values: CDR1 SGHTA, CDR2 FQGNSA. V dropped 2 bases and J dropped 4; count of bases not matched to a gene: 7. This CDR3 comprises 15 residues.

The sample consisted of blood. This TCR derives from a woman over 75 in good health. This sequence joins TRBV7-2 and TRBJ2-5; 7 bases match TRBD1. The CDR3, as DNA: TGTGCCAGCAGCTTAATGACAGGGTATGCAGAGACCCAGTACTTC. Its protein product is CASSLMTGYAETQYF.